This passage covers 28 T cell receptor beta chains from one sample sequenced in a study of blood T cells in healthy people across ages. With a J-beta primer mix and a sample-barcoded 5' primer, a second PCR ran about 7 to 11 cycles. TCRdb processed the 5' RACE reads anew with MiXCR; each CDR3 protein has one entry. The sample yields about 730,000 distinct CDR3 sequences, about 40% seen once. Input material: blood. The source of these receptors is a woman aged 55 to 70 in good health.

The chain recombines TRBV6-5 with TRBJ2-2; weak D call: TRBD2 (6 bases). V was shortened by 6 bases and J by 5 bases, with 10 bases between the two germline ends. There are 13 residues in the CDR3. Germline V gene lookup returns CDR1 MNHEY and CDR2 SVGAGI. CDR3 nucleotides: TGTGCCAGCAGGGGGGGAGTGACCGGGGAGCTGTTTTTT. Encoded protein: CASRGGVTGELFF.

Only one count was recorded for this clonotype. The chain employs TRBV5-1 and TRBJ2-5; 10 nucleotides align to TRBD2. Trimming took 0 bases from V and 5 from J; bases not matched to a gene: 7. Germline V gene lookup returns CDR1 SGHRS and CDR2 YFSETQ. The CDR3 contains 16 residues. The CDR3 region is CASSLALASGGETQYF. The CDR3, as DNA: TGCGCCAGCAGCTTGGCCTTGGCTAGCGGGGGTGAGACCCAGTACTTC.

This clonotype has more than one count but fewer than ten. The chain links TRBV20-1 to TRBJ1-2, with D perhaps matching TRBD1 (5 bases). CDR1 DFQATT and CDR2 SNEGSKA come from the germline V gene (reference sequence). Trimming stripped 5 bases from V and 7 bases from J, with 11 bases between. The CDR3 contains 11 residues. The CDR3, as DNA: TGCAGTGCTGGCGGCGGGGGTGGCTACACCTTC. It translates to CSAGGGGGYTF.

The genes are TRBV20-1 and TRBJ1-2, with TRBD1 matching over 11 bases. This CDR3 region has 17 residues. Germline V gene data show CDR1 as DFQATT and CDR2 as SNEGSKA (reference sequence). With 2 bases clipped from V and 8 bases from J, the junction kept 16 bases outside the gene matches. The CDR3 sequence: CSARSPGTGGAGGGYTF. Written as DNA, the CDR3 is TGCAGTGCTAGATCTCCCGGGACAGGGGGAGCGGGGGGGGGCTACACCTTC.

This chain links TRBV4-2 with TRBJ2-7; possible D gene TRBD1, 5 bases. Germline CDR1 LGHNA, CDR2 YNFKEQ. The CDR3 sequence is 16 residues long. Trimming shortened V by 4 bases and J by 2 bases, and 18 bases separated the two germline ends. This CDR3 reads CASSPFQGSGTYEQYF. Here the CDR3 DNA reads TGTGCCAGCAGCCCCTTCCAGGGTAGTGGTACCTACGAGCAGTACTTC.

The chain couples TRBV6-2 or TRBV6-3 to TRBJ2-1, with 11 bases fitting TRBD2. V trimming: 7 bases; J trimming: 7 bases; junction bases outside the gene matches: 15. This CDR3 is 17 amino acids long. Per the germline V gene, CDR1 is MNHEY and CDR2 is SVGEGT. The CDR3 loop reads CASTFAGLAAPGNEQFF. In DNA form, the CDR3 reads TGTGCCAGCACCTTTGCGGGACTAGCGGCCCCTGGTAATGAGCAGTTCTTC.

The CDR3 is CACLRTGDPYEQYF. In DNA form, the CDR3 reads TGTGCCTGCCTCCGGACAGGGGACCCCTACGAGCAGTACTTC. The chain joins TRBV30 to TRBJ2-5, with 9 bases that match TRBD1. The DNA end is more similar to TRBJ2-7, so the J call may be wrong. CDR1 is GTSNPN, CDR2 SVGIG, per germline (reference sequence). This CDR3 has 14 amino acids.

J is TRBJ2-5 and V is TRBV29-1; D is ambiguous. V was shortened by 3 bases and J by 2 bases, with 13 bases between the two germline ends. The germline V gene encodes CDR1 SQVTM and CDR2 ANQGSEA. The CDR3 has 14 amino acids. The CDR3 DNA sequence: TGCAGCGTTGAGGGTTCGGCAGCACAAGAGACCCAGTACTTC. As protein: CSVEGSAAQETQYF.

This chain connects TRBV28 to TRBJ2-1; 7 bases fit TRBD2. CDR1 MDHEN and CDR2 SYDVKM come from the germline V gene. The CDR3 contains 15 residues. The junction had 7 bases not matched to a gene; V was cut back by 7 bases and J by 1 base. The CDR3 here is CASTYLAASYNEQFF. The CDR3 coding sequence is TGTGCCAGCACTTACCTAGCGGCTTCCTACAATGAGCAGTTCTTC.

The chain recombines TRBV28 with TRBJ2-4; D ambiguous. The CDR3 totals 13 residues. V shed 3 bases and J shed 5 bases, with 8 bases lying between them. Germline V gene data show CDR1 as MDHEN and CDR2 as SYDVKM. The CDR3 DNA reads as TGTGCCAGCAGTTTGAGCTCCGAAAACATTCAGTACTTC. This gives the protein CASSLSSENIQYF.

The count of this clonotype is one. The rearrangement joins TRBV5-1 to TRBJ1-3, with a possible D match to TRBD1 (5 bases). The CDR3 has 16 amino acids. Per the germline V gene, CDR1 is SGHRS and CDR2 is YFSETQ. V lost 0 bases to trimming and J lost 2 bases, with 12 bases between them. The CDR3 here is CASSLAGTAAGNTIYF. Here the CDR3 DNA reads TGCGCCAGCAGCTTGGCCGGGACGGCCGCTGGAAACACCATATATTTT.

The V gene is TRBV25-1, the J gene TRBJ1-5, with TRBD1 matching over 8 bases. Germline V CDR1 and CDR2: MGHDK, SYGVNS. The CDR3 runs 16 residues. V lost 3 bases and J lost 5; bases outside the gene matches: 9. CDR3 protein: CASSDPSRGPDQPQHF. The CDR3 DNA sequence: TGTGCCAGCAGTGATCCCTCCAGGGGGCCGGATCAGCCCCAGCATTTT.

V usage is TRBV12-3 or TRBV12-4 and J usage is TRBJ2-3; perhaps TRBD2 as D (5 bases). With 3 bases removed from V and 1 base from J, the gap between germline ends came to 8 bases. This CDR3 comprises 14 residues. The CDR3 region is CASSFPGGTDTQYF. The CDR3 DNA reads as TGTGCCAGCAGTTTCCCCGGGGGCACAGATACGCAGTATTTT.

This clonotype occurred a few times. V and J are TRBV20-1 and TRBJ1-5; D might be TRBD1 (5 bases). Germline CDR1 DFQATT, CDR2 SNEGSKA (reference sequence). Deletions cut 0 bases from V and 4 bases from J, with 22 bases between. This CDR3 has 18 residues. CDR3 protein: CSAREAGPGGPRNQPQHF. In DNA, the CDR3 is TGCAGTGCTAGAGAAGCGGGACCGGGCGGCCCGAGAAATCAGCCCCAGCATTTT.

This clonotype was seen at least ten times. The chain combines TRBV6-5 with TRBJ2-3; TRBD1 aligns across 9 bases. CDR3 length: 19 residues. Trimming removed 2 bases from V and 0 bases from J; junction bases left unmatched: 12. CDR1 is MNHEY and CDR2 is SVGAGI in the germline V gene. The CDR3 sequence: CASSYTGQGVHPSTDTQYF. For the CDR3, the DNA is TGTGCCAGCAGTTACACGGGACAGGGAGTCCATCCTAGCACAGATACGCAGTATTTT.

The chain links TRBV6-2 or TRBV6-3 to TRBJ1-5; no clear D. CDR1 and CDR2 (germline): MNHEY, SVGEGT. V gave up 6 bases and J gave up 6 bases, with 12 bases separating them. The CDR3 is made up of 13 amino acids. The CDR3 reads CASREGPPQPQHF. For the CDR3, the DNA is TGTGCCAGCAGGGAGGGCCCCCCTCAGCCCCAGCATTTT.

The chain links TRBV6-6 to TRBJ2-3; TRBD2 agrees at 11 bases. The CDR3 runs 16 residues. Trimming took 7 bases from V and 3 from J; bases not matched to a gene: 9. Per germline, CDR1 MNHNY and CDR2 SVGAGI (reference sequence). CDR3 sequence reads: CASTTSGGSGTDTQYF. CDR3 bases: TGTGCCAGCACCACTAGCGGGGGAAGCGGGACAGATACGCAGTATTTT.

The chain employs TRBV20-1 and TRBJ2-4; 10 bases are a match to TRBD1. The V gene end was trimmed by 0 bases and the J gene end by 4 bases; junction bases not matched to a gene: 21. Germline V lookup: CDR1 DFQATT, CDR2 SNEGSKA (reference sequence). The CDR3 contains 21 residues. In DNA form, the CDR3 reads TGCAGTGCTAGAGATCAGGGCTTCGGGACAGGGGTTCAGTGGGAGAAAAACATTCAGTACTTC. Its protein product is CSARDQGFGTGVQWEKNIQYF.

V usage is TRBV20-1 and J usage is TRBJ2-1; D remains unclear. The germline CDR1 and CDR2 sequences are DFQATT and SNEGSKA (reference sequence). V shed 6 bases and J shed 0 bases, with 12 bases lying between them. This CDR3 is 14 amino acids long. The CDR3 DNA reads as TGCAGTGCGCCGCCCCTCAGCTCCTACAATGAGCAGTTCTTC. Translated, it gives CSAPPLSSYNEQFF.

The chain couples TRBV6-2 or TRBV6-3 to TRBJ2-5, with D possibly being TRBD1 (6 bases). Germline lookup yields CDR1 MNHEY and CDR2 SVGEGT. V gave up 2 bases and J gave up 5 bases, with 12 bases separating them. The length of the CDR3 is 14 residues. CDR3 protein: CASSYGGVSETQYF. CDR3 DNA: TGTGCCAGCAGTTACGGGGGCGTCAGTGAGACCCAGTACTTC.

This rearrangement joins TRBV6-5 to TRBJ1-6, with 7 bases lining up with TRBD1. Germline CDR1 reads MNHEY; CDR2 reads SVGAGI. After removal of 0 bases from V and 14 bases from J, the junction contained 10 bases not matched to a gene. The CDR3 has 15 residues. CDR3 region: CASSYSGDSPLALHF. The CDR3 coding sequence is TGTGCCAGCAGTTACTCGGGGGACAGCCCTTTGGCCCTCCACTTT.

This clonotype was seen a handful of times. The CDR3 reads CASSLAAAGLPYEQYF. Here the CDR3 DNA reads TGCGCCAGCAGCTTGGCGGCAGCGGGCCTGCCCTACGAGCAGTACTTC. The chain uses TRBV5-1 and TRBJ2-7; weak D call: TRBD2 (6 bases). CDR3 length: 16 residues. The germline CDR1 and CDR2 sequences are SGHRS and YFSETQ. V was shortened by 0 bases and J by 2 bases, with 15 bases between the two germline ends.

V and J are TRBV29-1 and TRBJ1-4; TRBD1 aligns across 8 bases. This CDR3 has 13 amino acids. Germline assignment: CDR1 SQVTM and CDR2 ANQGSEA. J gave up 5 bases and V 6 bases, and 5 bases lay outside the gene matches. As DNA, the CDR3 is TGCAGCGTGATGACAGGGGCCAATGAAAAACTGTTTTTT. Its translation: CSVMTGANEKLFF.

The CDR3, as DNA: TGTGCCAGCAGCTTAGGAGGGGGGGGCCACAATGAGCAGTTCTTC. Translated: CASSLGGGGHNEQFF. V usage is TRBV7-2 and J usage is TRBJ2-1; TRBD2 might be the D (7 bases). Germline assignment: CDR1 SGHTA and CDR2 FQGNSA. The CDR3 extends over 15 amino acids. Trimming removed 1 base from V and 5 bases from J, with 12 bases in between.

This clonotype has just a few counts. A much larger clone differs from this one at a single base, so this may be a read error. V and J are TRBV6-2 or TRBV6-3 and TRBJ1-2, with 9 nucleotides matching TRBD1. The CDR3 consists of 14 residues. CDR1 is MNHEY, CDR2 SVGEGT, per germline. V dropped 6 bases and J dropped 2; count of bases not matched to a gene: 4. This CDR3 reads CASRSGTGNYGYTF. In DNA, the CDR3 is TGTGCCAGCAGATCCGGGACAGGGAACTATGGCTACACCTTC.

This clonotype came up a few times. The chain couples TRBV18 to TRBJ1-2; D is unresolved. The ends were cut back, 0 bases at V and 4 bases at J, with 9 bases in the middle. The CDR3 is 14 residues long. Germline V lookup: CDR1 KGHSH, CDR2 LQKENI. CDR3 nucleotides: TGTGCCAGCTCACCACCGGGAGTCAGCTATGGCTACACCTTC. Its translation: CASSPPGVSYGYTF.

With respect to this clonotype: At one end the junction does not follow the germline gene, possibly because of a read error. This rearrangement joins TRBV3-1 to TRBJ2-7; 7 bases map to TRBD1. The CDR3 loop spans 14 amino acids. The germline CDR1 and CDR2 sequences are LGHDT and YNNKEL (reference sequence). The CDR3 spells CASSQSEGAGEQYF. The CDR3 nucleotides are TGCGCCAGCAGCCAAAGTGAGGGGGCGGGTGAGCAGTACTTC.

The chain employs TRBV20-1 and TRBJ1-6, with 7 nucleotides matching TRBD1. Germline assignment: CDR1 DFQATT and CDR2 SNEGSKA (reference sequence). The CDR3 covers 14 residues. V was clipped by 0 bases and J by 5 bases; unmatched bases: 1. CDR3 region: CSAREGQNNSPLHF. The DNA for the CDR3 is TGCAGTGCTAGAGAGGGACAGAATAATTCACCCCTCCACTTT.